The rows below give T cell receptor beta chains drawn from one sample of a study of shared clonotypes between healthy human individuals. The data were produced by immunoSEQ multiplex PCR, yet TCRdb's version contains in-frame clones alone and is incomplete. The sample shows roughly 700,000 clones, less than 85% of them seen only once. Sequencing was performed on memory CD4+ T cells sorted from blood. These receptors all come from a woman aged 25 to 39 in good health. Both conserved end residues are part of each CDR3. Each record gives: J gene, V gene, D gene, clone size, CDR3 DNA, CDR3 protein. D genes are given only for firm matches. A row's size may be missing; if present it is once, few, many or a size class.

TRBJ2-5,TRBV2,.,.,TGTGCCAGCACCCTAAGGGCAGGACAAGAGACCCAGTACTTC,CASTLRAGQETQYF
TRBJ2-7,TRBV28,.,.,TGTGCCAGCAACCTCGGACCGAGCTCCTACGAGCAGTACTTC,CASNLGPSSYEQYF
TRBJ2-3,TRBV6-1,.,.,TGTGCCAGCAAACCCGGGGCAGATACGCAGTATTTT,CASKPGADTQYF
TRBJ2-3,TRBV18,TRBD2,once,TGTGCCAGCTCACTTGCCGGGACTAGCGGCTCAGATACGCAGTATTTT,CASSLAGTSGSDTQYF
TRBJ2-1,TRBV25-1,.,.,TGTGCCAGCAGTGGAACTGGCGGCGGCTCACTCTACAATGAGCAGTTCTTC,CASSGTGGGSLYNEQFF
TRBJ2-1,TRBV6-6,TRBD2,.,TGTGCCAGCAGCTTAGCGGGAAGCTCCTACAATGAGCAGTTCTTC,CASSLAGSSYNEQFF
TRBJ2-7,TRBV5-5,.,.,TGTGCCAGCACACAGGGTCTCGGTGCGTACGAGCAGTACTTC,CASTQGLGAYEQYF
TRBJ1-1,TRBV11-3,.,.,TGTGCCAGCAGCTTAGGGGAAACAAAAGCTTTCTTT,CASSLGETKAFF
TRBJ2-3,TRBV28,.,.,TGTGCCAGCAGTTTATTGGGGGTCAGGACAGATACGCAGTATTTT,CASSLLGVRTDTQYF
TRBJ2-3,TRBV4-1,.,.,TGCGCCAGCAGCCAAATATTTGTGGCAGATACGCAGTATTTT,CASSQIFVADTQYF
TRBJ1-1,TRBV19,.,.,TGTGCCAGTAGAAGCTCAGCGAACACTGAAGCTTTCTTT,CASRSSANTEAFF
TRBJ2-3,TRBV11-2,TRBD2,.,TGTGCCAGCAGCTTGACGACTGGCGGGAGGGTTGATACGCAGTATTTT,CASSLTTGGRVDTQYF
TRBJ1-1,TRBV7-6,.,.,TGTGCCAGCAGCCTCCTAGAGGGGATGAACACTGAAGCTTTCTTT,CASSLLEGMNTEAFF
TRBJ1-2,TRBV4-1,.,.,TGCGCCAGCAGCCAGGCAGACCCAGGGTATGGCTACACCTTC,CASSQADPGYGYTF
TRBJ2-2,TRBV27,.,.,TGTGCCAGCAGTTATGAAGGACCCAACACCGGGGAGCTGTTTTTT,CASSYEGPNTGELFF
TRBJ1-5,TRBV2,.,.,TGTGCCAGCAGTGAAAACAGGGCGGGCAATCAGCCCCAGCATTTT,CASSENRAGNQPQHF
TRBJ2-1,TRBV30,TRBD2,.,TGTGCCTGGATGGGACTAGCGGGAGCGAATGAGCAGTTCTTC,CAWMGLAGANEQFF
TRBJ2-7,TRBV7-8,.,.,TGTGCCAGCAGCTTAGTGTGGCCGGGATCGGGTGGCGAGCAGTACTTC,CASSLVWPGSGGEQYF
TRBJ2-1,TRBV7-2,TRBD2,.,TGTGCCAGCAGCTTCACCAGCGGGGGATACAATGAGCAGTTCTTC,CASSFTSGGYNEQFF
TRBJ2-7,TRBV28,.,few,TGTGCCAGCAGTCCGAGGCGAGGGACGGGGTCGGTTCCGTACTTC,CASSPRRGTGSVPYF
TRBJ2-5,TRBV6-1,.,.,TGTGCCAGCAGTCTCGGGGGCAAAGAGACCCAGTACTTC,CASSLGGKETQYF
TRBJ1-1,TRBV2,TRBD1,.,TGTGCCAGCAGTGAGACCGGGACAGGGTTGAGAGCTTTCTTT,CASSETGTGLRAFF
TRBJ1-5,TRBV7-2,.,.,TGTGCCAGCAGCTTAGTCTGGATTGGTTCCAGCAATCAGCCCCAGCATTTT,CASSLVWIGSSNQPQHF
TRBJ2-1,TRBV7-2,.,.,TGTGCCAGCAGCTTCGGTCCTAGCGCCAACAATGAGCAGTTCTTC,CASSFGPSANNEQFF
TRBJ1-4,TRBV19,.,many,TGTGCCAGTAGTAGAATCCCTGCCAGGGCGGCTACTAATGAAAAACTGTTTTTT,CASSRIPARAATNEKLFF
TRBJ2-1,TRBV9,.,.,TGTGCCAGCAGTGAAGAGGGTACCTACAATGAGCAGTTCTTC,CASSEEGTYNEQFF
TRBJ1-5,TRBV10-1,TRBD1,.,TGCGCCAGCAGCCGGACAGGAGATCAGCCCCAGCATTTT,CASSRTGDQPQHF
TRBJ1-2,TRBV15,.,.,TGTGCCACCAGCAGACGTAGATCCGGTGTGGGGCACAACTATGGCTACACCTTC,CATSRRRSGVGHNYGYTF
TRBJ2-1,TRBV28,TRBD2,.,TGTGCCAGCAGTTTTCTGCGGGGGGCGAATGAGCAGTTCTTC,CASSFLRGANEQFF
TRBJ2-1,TRBV10-3,.,.,TGTGCCATCAGTGAGTATCTGGGAAATGAGCAGTTCTTC,CAISEYLGNEQFF
TRBJ2-1,TRBV10-3,.,few,TGTGCCATACAAGCGGACAGCTCCTACAATGAGCAGTTCTTC,CAIQADSSYNEQFF
TRBJ2-3,TRBV30,.,.,TGTGCCTGGAACCCTCCCACTAGCTTACGGGGCGATACGCAGTATTTT,CAWNPPTSLRGDTQYF
TRBJ2-7,TRBV27,TRBD1,.,TGTGCCAGCAGTTTAAGCGGCAACCGACAGGGCTCCTACGAGCAGTACTTC,CASSLSGNRQGSYEQYF
TRBJ2-3,TRBV10-3,TRBD2,.,TGTGCCATCAGCACGGGACTAGCGGGGTCCCACGGGGATACGCAGTATTTT,CAISTGLAGSHGDTQYF
TRBJ1-4,TRBV27,.,.,TGTGCCAGCAGTGCTACTACCGGGACCGTTAATGAAAAACTGTTTTTT,CASSATTGTVNEKLFF
TRBJ2-5,TRBV7-9,.,.,TGTGCCAGCAGCTTATCCCAGGGTGGACAAGAGACCCAGTACTTC,CASSLSQGGQETQYF
TRBJ1-5,TRBV19,TRBD1,.,TGTGCCAGTAGCGGGACAGGGGGCGGGCAGCCCCAGCATTTT,CASSGTGGGQPQHF
TRBJ2-7,TRBV30,.,many,TGTGCCTGGAGTGACCGGCGGTTACCCTACGAGCAGTACTTC,CAWSDRRLPYEQYF
TRBJ2-7,TRBV5-1,.,.,TGCGCCAGCAGTAGCGAGGTAGGGTCCTACGAGCAGTACTTC,CASSSEVGSYEQYF
TRBJ1-1,TRBV5-1,.,.,TGCGCCAGCAGCTTGGCGGGAACATCCTTGGCCACTGAAGCTTTCTTT,CASSLAGTSLATEAFF
TRBJ1-1,TRBV19,.,.,TGTGCCAGTGGCGATTATGAGGACACTGAAGCTTTCTTT,CASGDYEDTEAFF
TRBJ1-1,TRBV7-2,TRBD1,.,TGTGCCAGCAGCTCGCGGACAGGCGAGAACACTGAAGCTTTCTTT,CASSSRTGENTEAFF
TRBJ1-1,TRBV6-1,.,.,TGTGCCAGCAGCCCTAGGGGATCTTCGGCTGAAGCTTTCTTT,CASSPRGSSAEAFF
TRBJ1-1,TRBV7-9,.,.,TGTGCCAGCAGCTTAGGAACAGGGAACCAGAACACTGAAGCTTTCTTT,CASSLGTGNQNTEAFF
TRBJ2-7,TRBV27,.,.,TGTGCCAGCAGTTTAGGGAGAACTCAACGTACCTACGAGCAGTACTTC,CASSLGRTQRTYEQYF
TRBJ1-3,TRBV7-9,.,.,TGTGCCCCTCAGGCGGCGGGAGGAAACACCATATATTTT,CAPQAAGGNTIYF
TRBJ2-1,TRBV9,.,.,TGTGCCAGCAGCGTCGTGGGGGGAGGCTCCTACAATGAGCAGTTCTTC,CASSVVGGGSYNEQFF
TRBJ2-1,TRBV7-9,.,.,TGTGCCAGCAGCTTAGTGGGGACCGCCGATAACAATGAGCAGTTCTTC,CASSLVGTADNNEQFF
TRBJ1-5,TRBV28,.,.,TGTGCCAGCAGCCAAAGGGGGGGGGCGCGAAATCAGCCCCAGCATTTT,CASSQRGGARNQPQHF
TRBJ2-7,TRBV27,.,.,TGTGCCAGCAGTTTCTCGACTGGCATCGAGCAGTACTTC,CASSFSTGIEQYF
TRBJ2-7,TRBV6-1,.,.,TGTGCCATCATTGGGGGTTTCTCCTACGAGCAGTACTTC,CAIIGGFSYEQYF